This T cell receptor (beta chain) was observed in a study of human T cells and chemical hapten exposure (dated by TCRdb to the early 2020s). Regarding the complete study: For sensitization, 2% DPC in acetone was applied to an approximately 2 cm by approximately 2 cm area of upper inner arm skin. Throughout the roughly 24-week study period, patients were also given weekly therapeutic DPC doses on the scalp. Patch testing on the upper back used Finn chambers containing 0.01% DPC, with scoring done after 6 days according to International Contact Dermatitis Research Group standards. Alopecia areata with under or over 50% scalp involvement, alopecia totalis and alopecia universalis were represented in the patient cohort, which was mostly female. The libraries were sequenced as a pool, and the TCR yield per sample differed mostly because of small variations in library volumes within the pool. This study followed changes in the peripheral blood TCR repertoire in vivo during primary and secondary sensitization of alopecia patients to the hapten diphenylcyclopropenone (DPC). Patient blood was sampled pre-sensitization (week 0) and at 2, 6 and about 24 weeks after DPC sensitization. Twenty-nine alopecia patients gave blood for TCR sequencing at one to four time points (pre-sensitization, 2, 6 and 24 weeks). Points the paper makes about the study in general: Repeated subsampling changed both the strength of the expansion versus patch-test correlation and the threshold at which the correlation became significant. Significantly more large CDR3 similarity clusters were formed by expanded TCRs than by pre-sensitization or healthy control sets, consistent with antigen-driven responses. DPC sensitization did not change how many TCRs were above 1 in 1000 frequency, and no evidence was found of alterations in global repertoire structure. Patch test score was positively correlated with the number of PT1 expanded TCRs, with significance at thresholds 8, 16 and 32 but not at 4. Because all patients had alopecia, a presumed autoimmune disease, the immune response of the patients might differ from that of healthy individuals.

In light of the paper, this sample's time point label describes: patch test 2, 6 weeks after DPC sensitization. The treatment or condition label here, explained by the study, means: therapeutic diphenylcyclopropenone sensitization with weekly scalp DPC. At every patch-test visit, the blood draw took place before the patch test was put on. Patients were eligible if aged 18 to 70, diagnosed with alopecia and judged suitable for DPC therapy, and pregnant patients were excluded. Total RNA was isolated from unfractionated whole blood collected in Tempus Blood RNA tubes. The CDR3 runs 12 residues from the cysteine to the phenylalanine. The entry retains the CDR3 DNA only, 36 bases that are in frame from base 1. Looking up the germline V gene yields CDR1 MGHDK and CDR2 SYGVNS. V was cut back by 5 bases and J by 6 bases, leaving a gap of 7 bases between them. On this clonotype itself: What antigen it recognizes has not been identified. Base qualities are not recorded, but no much larger clone differs from it by a single base.

The library relied on RACE. For sequencing, a NextSeq 500 was employed. During library preparation, unique molecular identifiers were attached to individual cDNA molecules so that TCRs could be counted in a quantitative, reproducible way. Both TCR alpha and TCR beta chains were sequenced from each blood RNA sample. For the original study's pipeline: The median number of TCRs per sample was around 96,000, ranging from about 20,000 to 700,000. V, J and CDR3 annotation of the TCR reads was carried out using the Decombinator software suite. To make PS versus PT1 abundance plots, every sample was subsampled to the same number of TCRs (28,000). Expanded TCRs were defined as absent before sensitization and observed at least eight times at the 2-week time point. TCRdb reprocessing: public reads trimmed at Q25 with fastp, clones called with MiXCR, in-frame beta chains kept. Duplicate CDR3 protein sequences are folded into a single record with the most common DNA and genes. The V and J calls shown here were made by TCRdb, not taken from the authors' results. A total of roughly 380,000 distinct CDR3 sequences appear in this sample, about 6% of them only once. 4.5% to 6% of the sample is in the top ten clones.

This receptor was taken from a woman aged 18-30 years with alopecia areata. Some clones in this sample may be carry-over from other donors' samples. Specimen: whole blood, collected in connection with sensitization to the hapten diphenylcyclopropenone (DPC). In this chain, TRBV25-1 is recombined with TRBJ2-2; perhaps TRBD2 is the D gene, with 6 bases matching. The DNA is TGTGCCAGCAGTCCGGGGGCCGGGGAGCTGTTTTTT. Its translation reads: CASSPGAGELFF.